Listed below are T cell receptor beta chains from one sample, sequenced in a study of post-analysis software for immune sequencing data. TCRdb reprocessed the PCR reads via MiXCR and lists one record per CDR3 protein. This table has about half a million distinct CDR3 sequences, 30% to 40% appearing once. Sequenced: blood. The receptor source for this set is a girl aged 2 to 17 with multiple sclerosis. CDR3s include the opening cysteine and the closing phenylalanine or tryptophan. D genes are given only for firm matches. The size of a clone is reported for some rows only, either as once, few or many, or as a class for expanded clones.

j_gene	v_gene	d_gene	abundance	CDR3nt	CDR3aa
TRBJ1-2	TRBV24-1	TRBD1	NA	TGTGCCACCAGGCCTACAGGGGTGGGCGATGGCTACACCTTC	CATRPTGVGDGYTF
TRBJ2-7	TRBV5-1	NA	NA	TGCGCCAGCAGCTTGCGCTACGGATACGAGCAGTACTTC	CASSLRYGYEQYF
TRBJ1-3	TRBV6-5	NA	few	TGTGCCAGCAGTTATAACTCTAGAAACACCATATATTTT	CASSYNSRNTIYF
TRBJ1-1	TRBV20-1	NA	NA	TGCAGTGCTAGTGTCGGCAGGAACACTGAAGCTTTCTTT	CSASVGRNTEAFF
TRBJ1-5	TRBV20-1	TRBD1	NA	TGCAGTGCTAGAGGACAGGGGGCTGGCCAGCCCCAGCATTTT	CSARGQGAGQPQHF
TRBJ2-7	TRBV7-9	TRBD2	NA	TGTGCCAGCAGCTTTTCGATGCGGGGGGAGGACGAGCAGTACTTC	CASSFSMRGEDEQYF
TRBJ1-2	TRBV4-1	NA	NA	TGCGCCAGCAGCCAAGGGGAGTCTGGCTACACCTTC	CASSQGESGYTF
TRBJ1-6	TRBV27	NA	NA	TGTGCCAGCAGTTCCACCTATAATTCACCCCTCCACTTT	CASSSTYNSPLHF
TRBJ2-3	TRBV29-1	NA	many	TGCAGCGTTGAACTCTGGCAGTCGGGGTCCCCAGATACGCAGTATTTT	CSVELWQSGSPDTQYF
TRBJ2-5	TRBV6-6	NA	few	TGTGCCAGCAGTCTCTCGGGCGGGTCAGAGACCCAGTACTTC	CASSLSGGSETQYF
TRBJ1-2	TRBV6-5	TRBD1	few	TGTGCCAGCAGTCCACAGGGGAAAAAGGAGTATGGCTACACCTTC	CASSPQGKKEYGYTF
TRBJ2-5	TRBV5-4	TRBD1	NA	TGTGCCAGCAGCTGGATGACAGGGCCCGAACCCCAAGAGACCCAGTACTTC	CASSWMTGPEPQETQYF
TRBJ2-7	TRBV5-1	NA	NA	TGCGCCAGCAGCGCTCTCGCGGGGAGCTCCTACGAGCAGTACTTC	CASSALAGSSYEQYF
TRBJ1-5	TRBV7-9	NA	few	TGTGCCAGCAGCCCTTATTTCGGACCGCTCGGGGATCAGCCCCAGCATTTT	CASSPYFGPLGDQPQHF
TRBJ2-7	TRBV10-3	NA	few	TGTGCCACCCGGACGGCGAGCTCCTACGAGCAGTACTTC	CATRTASSYEQYF
TRBJ1-5	TRBV4-1	NA	NA	TGCGCCAGCAGCCAATTTATCGGAGAATGGGATCAGCCCCAGCATTTT	CASSQFIGEWDQPQHF
TRBJ2-3	TRBV19	NA	few	TGTGCCAGTAGTTCTTTAGATACGCAGTATTTT	CASSSLDTQYF
TRBJ2-1	TRBV6-5	TRBD2	few	TGTGCCAGCAGACAAGCGGGGGGATACTACAATGAGCAGTTCTTC	CASRQAGGYYNEQFF
TRBJ2-7	TRBV6-1	NA	NA	TGTGCCAGCAGCGTGGATCCGAGCGTATTCTACGAGCAGTACTTC	CASSVDPSVFYEQYF
TRBJ1-1	TRBV4-1	TRBD1	once	TGCGCCAGCAGCCAGGACCCAGGGGGAGGTGAAGCTTTCTTT	CASSQDPGGGEAFF
TRBJ2-5	TRBV6-1	TRBD2	NA	TGTGCCAGCAGCATCCTAGCGGGGGGGCAAGAGACCCAGTACTTC	CASSILAGGQETQYF
TRBJ2-3	TRBV5-5	NA	few	TGTGCCAGCAGACTCAGGGGGGTTAGCACAGATACGCAGTATTTT	CASRLRGVSTDTQYF